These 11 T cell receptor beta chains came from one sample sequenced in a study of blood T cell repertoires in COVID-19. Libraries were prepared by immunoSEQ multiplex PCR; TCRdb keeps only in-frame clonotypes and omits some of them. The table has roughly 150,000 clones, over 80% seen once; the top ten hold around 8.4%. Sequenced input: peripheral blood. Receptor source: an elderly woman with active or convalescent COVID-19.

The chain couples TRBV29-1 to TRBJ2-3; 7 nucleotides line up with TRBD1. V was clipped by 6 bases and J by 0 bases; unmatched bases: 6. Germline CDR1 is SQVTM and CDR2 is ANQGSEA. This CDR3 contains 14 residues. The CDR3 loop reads CSVGTATSTDTQYF. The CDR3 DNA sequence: TGCAGCGTAGGGACAGCCACTAGCACAGATACGCAGTATTTT.

The CDR3 region is CASSLTGNYDNEQFF. The DNA of the CDR3 is TGCGCCAGCAGCTTGACAGGGAACTACGACAATGAGCAGTTCTTC. This rearrangement joins TRBV5-1 to TRBJ2-1, with D possibly TRBD1 on 6 matching bases. With 1 base removed from V and 5 bases from J, the gap between germline ends came to 13 bases. There are 15 residues in the CDR3. In germline, CDR1 is SGHRS, CDR2 YFSETQ. Supplemented by reference TRBV5-1 and TRBJ2-1, the full variable domain reads KAGVTQTPRYLIKTRGQQVTLSCSPISGHRSVSWYQQTPGQGLQFLFEYFSETQRNKGNFPGRFSGRQFSNSRSEMNVSTLELGDSALYLCASSLTGNYDNEQFFGPGTRLTVL.

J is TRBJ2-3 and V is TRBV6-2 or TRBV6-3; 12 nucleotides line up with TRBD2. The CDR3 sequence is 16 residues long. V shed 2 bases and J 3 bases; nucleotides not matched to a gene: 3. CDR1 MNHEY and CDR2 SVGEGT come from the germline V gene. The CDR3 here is CASSYPLAGGTDTQYF. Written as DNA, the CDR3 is TGTGCCAGCAGTTACCCACTAGCGGGGGGTACAGATACGCAGTATTTT.

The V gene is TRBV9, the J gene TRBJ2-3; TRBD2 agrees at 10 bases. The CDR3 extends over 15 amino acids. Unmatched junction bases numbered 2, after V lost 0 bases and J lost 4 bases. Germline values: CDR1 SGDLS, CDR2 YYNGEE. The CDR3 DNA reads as TGTGCCAGCAGCGTAGTAGGGACTAGCGCAGATACGCAGTATTTT. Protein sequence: CASSVVGTSADTQYF.

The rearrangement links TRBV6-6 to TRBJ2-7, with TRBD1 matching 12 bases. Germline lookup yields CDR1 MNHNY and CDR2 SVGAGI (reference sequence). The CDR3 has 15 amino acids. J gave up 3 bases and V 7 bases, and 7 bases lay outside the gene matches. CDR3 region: CASKGQGATVYEQYF. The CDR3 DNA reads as TGTGCCAGCAAGGGACAGGGGGCGACCGTCTACGAGCAGTACTTC.

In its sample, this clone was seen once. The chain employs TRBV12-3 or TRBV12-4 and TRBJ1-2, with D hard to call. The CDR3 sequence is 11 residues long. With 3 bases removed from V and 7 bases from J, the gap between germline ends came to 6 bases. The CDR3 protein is CASSLIGGYTF. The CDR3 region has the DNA TGTGCCAGCAGTTTGATCGGTGGCTACACCTTC.

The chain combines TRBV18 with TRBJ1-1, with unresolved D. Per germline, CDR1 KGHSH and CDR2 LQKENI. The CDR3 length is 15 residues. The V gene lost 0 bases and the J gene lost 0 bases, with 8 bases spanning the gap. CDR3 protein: CASSPPSRVNTEAFF. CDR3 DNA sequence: TGTGCCAGCTCACCACCCTCCCGTGTGAACACTGAAGCTTTCTTT.

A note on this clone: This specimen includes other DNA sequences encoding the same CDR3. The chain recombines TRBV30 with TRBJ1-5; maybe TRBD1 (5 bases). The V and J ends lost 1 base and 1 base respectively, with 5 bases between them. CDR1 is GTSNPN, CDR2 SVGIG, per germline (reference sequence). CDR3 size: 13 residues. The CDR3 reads CAWSGQSNQPQHF. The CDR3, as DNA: TGTGCCTGGAGTGGACAGAGCAATCAGCCCCAGCATTTT.

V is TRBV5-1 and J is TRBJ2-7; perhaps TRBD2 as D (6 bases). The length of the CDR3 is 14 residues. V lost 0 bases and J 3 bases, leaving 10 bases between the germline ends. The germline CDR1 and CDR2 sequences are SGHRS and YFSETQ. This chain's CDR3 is CASSLGGTGYEQYF. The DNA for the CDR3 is TGCGCCAGCAGCTTGGGGGGGACTGGCTACGAGCAGTACTTC.

This chain's CDR3 is CASSPRDINYEQYF. For the CDR3, the DNA is TGCGCCAGCAGCCCAAGGGACATCAACTACGAGCAGTACTTC. The V and J genes are TRBV5-1 and TRBJ2-7; D may be TRBD1 (6 bases). Germline V gene lookup returns CDR1 SGHRS and CDR2 YFSETQ. The CDR3 loop spans 14 amino acids. The V gene lost 4 bases and the J gene lost 3 bases, with 14 bases spanning the gap.

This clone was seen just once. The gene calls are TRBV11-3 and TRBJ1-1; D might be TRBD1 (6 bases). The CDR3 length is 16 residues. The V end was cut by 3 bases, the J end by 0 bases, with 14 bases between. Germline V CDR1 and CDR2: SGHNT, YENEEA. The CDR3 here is CASSFFGDIMNTEAFF. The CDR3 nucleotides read TGTGCCAGCAGCTTTTTCGGGGACATCATGAACACTGAAGCTTTCTTT. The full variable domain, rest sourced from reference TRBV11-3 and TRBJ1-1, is EAGVVQSPRYKIIEKKQPVAFWCNPISGHNTLYWYLQNLGQGPELLIRYENEEAVDDSQLPKDRFSAERLKGVDSTLKIQPAELGDSAVYLCASSFFGDIMNTEAFFGQGTRLTVV.